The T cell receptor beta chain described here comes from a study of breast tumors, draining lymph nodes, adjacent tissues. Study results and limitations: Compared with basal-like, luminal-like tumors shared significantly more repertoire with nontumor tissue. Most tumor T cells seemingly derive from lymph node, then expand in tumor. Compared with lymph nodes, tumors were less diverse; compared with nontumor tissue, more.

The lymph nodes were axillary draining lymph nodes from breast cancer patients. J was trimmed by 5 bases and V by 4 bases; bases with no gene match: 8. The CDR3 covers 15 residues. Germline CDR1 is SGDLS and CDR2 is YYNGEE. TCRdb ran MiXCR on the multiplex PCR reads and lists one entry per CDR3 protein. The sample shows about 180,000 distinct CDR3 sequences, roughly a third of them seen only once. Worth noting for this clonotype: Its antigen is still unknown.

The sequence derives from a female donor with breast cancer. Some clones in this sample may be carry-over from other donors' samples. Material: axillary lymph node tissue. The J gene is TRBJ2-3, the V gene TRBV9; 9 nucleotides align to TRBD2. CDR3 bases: TGTGCCAGCAGCCCCCCCCGCGGGGGGGGAGATACGCAGTATTTT. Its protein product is CASSPPRGGGDTQYF.